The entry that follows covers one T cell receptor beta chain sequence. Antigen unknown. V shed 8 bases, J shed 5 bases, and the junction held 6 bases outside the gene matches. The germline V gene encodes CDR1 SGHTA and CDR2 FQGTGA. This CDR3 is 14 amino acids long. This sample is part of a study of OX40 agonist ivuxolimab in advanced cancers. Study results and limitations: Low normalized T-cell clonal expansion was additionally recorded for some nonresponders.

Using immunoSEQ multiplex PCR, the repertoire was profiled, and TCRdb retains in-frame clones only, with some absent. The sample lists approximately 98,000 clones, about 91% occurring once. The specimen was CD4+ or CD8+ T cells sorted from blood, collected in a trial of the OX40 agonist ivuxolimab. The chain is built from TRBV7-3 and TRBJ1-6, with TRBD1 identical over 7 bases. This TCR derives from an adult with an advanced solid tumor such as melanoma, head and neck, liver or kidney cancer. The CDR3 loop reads CASGQGQHNSPLHF. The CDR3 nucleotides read TGTGCCAGCGGCCAGGGACAGCATAATTCACCCCTCCACTTT. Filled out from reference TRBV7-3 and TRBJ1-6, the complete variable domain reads GAGVSQTPSNKVTEKGKYVELRCDPISGHTALYWYRQSLGQGPEFLIYFQGTGAADDSGLPNDRFFAVRPEGSVSTLKIQRTERGDSAVYLCASGQGQHNSPLHFGNGTRLTVT.